Sequencing of this T cell receptor beta chain was carried out in a study of tumor T cells in aggressive B-cell lymphoma. Profiling relied on immunoSEQ multiplex PCR, and the TCRdb table lists in-frame clones only, not all of them. The sample consists of roughly 10,000 clones, about 82% of them appearing once. Sequenced sample: tumor tissue. The sequence derives from an adult with diffuse large B cell lymphoma.

This chain's CDR3 is CASSQVRGQQQFF. In DNA, the CDR3 is TGTGCCAGCAGCCAAGTTCGAGGTCAGCAGCAGTTCTTC. The rearrangement joins TRBV14 to TRBJ2-1; D gene uncertain. Trimming left V 1 base short and J 11 bases short, with 12 bases between. The CDR3 is 13 residues long. Looked up from germline, CDR1 is SGHDN and CDR2 is FVKESK.